The present TCR beta chain was sequenced within a study of control samples from healthy donors and cancer patients. Trimming cost V 5 bases and J 1 base, with 5 bases left between them. The CDR3 loop spans 13 amino acids. Germline V gene sequence: CDR1 MNHEY, CDR2 SMNVEV (reference sequence). TCRdb keeps only in-frame clones here, not all; method: immunoSEQ multiplex PCR. The sample contains about 96,000 clones, more than 80% of which appear only once. Sequenced input: blood. This TCR came from a man aged 18 to 30 in good health. The rearrangement joins TRBV27 to TRBJ2-2; no definite D call. CDR3 DNA: TGTGCCAGCAGTCCACAGAACACCGGGGAGCTGTTTTTT. The encoded protein is CASSPQNTGELFF.